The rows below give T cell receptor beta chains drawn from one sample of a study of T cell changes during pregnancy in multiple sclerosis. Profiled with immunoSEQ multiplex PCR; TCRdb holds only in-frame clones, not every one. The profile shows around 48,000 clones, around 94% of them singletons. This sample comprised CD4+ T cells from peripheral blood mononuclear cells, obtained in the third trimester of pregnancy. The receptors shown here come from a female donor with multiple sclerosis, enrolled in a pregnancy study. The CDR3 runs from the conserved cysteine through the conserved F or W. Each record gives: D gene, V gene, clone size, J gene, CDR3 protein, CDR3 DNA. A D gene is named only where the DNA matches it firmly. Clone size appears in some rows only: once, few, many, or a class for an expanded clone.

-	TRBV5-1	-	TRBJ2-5	CASRWPGHSSQETQYF	TGCGCCAGCAGATGGCCGGGACATAGCTCGCAAGAGACCCAGTACTTC
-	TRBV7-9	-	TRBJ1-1	CASSLVRQGNTEAFF	TGTGCCAGCAGCTTAGTGAGGCAGGGGAACACTGAAGCTTTCTTT
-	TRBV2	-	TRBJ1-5	CASRVDSSNQPQHF	TGTGCCAGCAGAGTGGACAGTAGCAATCAGCCCCAGCATTTT
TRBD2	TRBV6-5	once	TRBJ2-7	CASSYAREGYEQYF	TGTGCCAGCAGTTACGCGCGGGAGGGCTACGAGCAGTACTTC
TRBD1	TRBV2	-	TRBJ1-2	CASSDRGHYGYTF	TGTGCCAGCAGTGACAGGGGGCATTATGGCTACACCTTC
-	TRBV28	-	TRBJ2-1	CASRSGDSSYNEQFF	TGTGCCAGCAGGTCGGGGGACTCCTCCTACAATGAGCAGTTCTTC
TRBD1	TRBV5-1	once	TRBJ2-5	CASSIYRQGAWQETQYF	TGCGCCAGCAGCATATACCGACAGGGGGCGTGGCAAGAGACCCAGTACTTC
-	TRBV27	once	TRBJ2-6	CASSAGVSGANVLTF	TGTGCCAGCAGTGCAGGGGTGTCTGGGGCCAACGTCCTGACTTTC
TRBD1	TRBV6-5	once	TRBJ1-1	CASSYGTGGRVTEAFF	TGTGCCAGCAGTTACGGGACAGGGGGGCGAGTCACTGAAGCTTTCTTT
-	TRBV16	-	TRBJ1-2	CASSREDTSGYTF	TGTGCCAGCAGCCGGGAGGACACGAGCGGCTACACCTTC
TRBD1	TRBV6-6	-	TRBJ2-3	CAIGGQATDTQYF	TGTGCCATCGGCGGACAGGCCACAGATACGCAGTATTTT
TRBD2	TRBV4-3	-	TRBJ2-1	CASSQSTSGRTQQFF	TGCGCCAGCAGCCAATCTACTAGCGGGAGGACGCAGCAGTTCTTC
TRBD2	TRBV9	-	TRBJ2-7	CASSVGLAAYEQYF	TGTGCCAGCAGCGTGGGACTAGCGGCCTACGAGCAGTACTTC
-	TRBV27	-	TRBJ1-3	CASSQRQAGNTIYF	TGTGCCAGCAGTCAGCGACAGGCTGGAAACACCATATATTTT
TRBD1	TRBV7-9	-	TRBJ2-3	CASSRTGLTDTQYF	TGTGCCAGCAGCCGGACAGGGCTAACAGATACGCAGTATTTT
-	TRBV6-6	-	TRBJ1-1	CASSYLEGTEAFF	TGTGCCAGCAGTTACTTAGAGGGCACTGAAGCTTTCTTT
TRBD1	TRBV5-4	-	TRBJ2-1	CASSLTGARNEQFF	TGTGCCAGCAGCTTGACAGGGGCTCGCAATGAGCAGTTCTTC
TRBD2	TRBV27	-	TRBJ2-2	CASSARTSGRMLFF	TGTGCCAGCAGTGCCAGGACTAGCGGGAGGATGTTGTTTTTT
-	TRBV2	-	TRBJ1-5	CASSEGPAGNQPQHF	TGTGCCAGCAGTGAGGGCCCTGCCGGCAATCAGCCCCAGCATTTT
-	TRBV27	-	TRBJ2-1	CASSLAGRDNEQFF	TGTGCCAGCAGTTTAGCGGGAAGAGACAATGAGCAGTTCTTC
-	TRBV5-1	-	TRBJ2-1	CASKITGPSYNEQFF	TGCGCCAGCAAGATTACCGGTCCTTCCTACAATGAGCAGTTCTTC
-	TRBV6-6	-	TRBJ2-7	CASSYPERETNYEQYF	TGTGCCAGCAGTTACCCCGAGCGCGAGACCAACTACGAGCAGTACTTC
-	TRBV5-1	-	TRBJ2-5	CASRPLVQETQYF	TGCGCCAGCAGACCCCTAGTCCAAGAGACCCAGTACTTC
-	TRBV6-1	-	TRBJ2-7	CASSEPTRGREQYF	TGTGCCAGCAGTGAGCCGACTAGGGGAAGAGAGCAGTACTTC
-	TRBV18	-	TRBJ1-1	CASSQGIGLMNTEAFF	TGTGCCAGCTCCCAGGGGATAGGGCTTATGAACACTGAAGCTTTCTTT
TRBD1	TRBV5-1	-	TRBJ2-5	CASSGRRDRELETQYF	TGCGCCAGCAGCGGGCGCCGGGACAGGGAGTTGGAGACCCAGTACTTC
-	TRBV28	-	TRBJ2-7	CASSFLARSYEQYF	TGTGCCAGCAGTTTCCTAGCAAGATCCTACGAGCAGTACTTC
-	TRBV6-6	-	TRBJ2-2	CASSYSRTDQTGELFF	TGTGCCAGCAGTTACTCGAGAACAGACCAGACCGGGGAGCTGTTTTTT
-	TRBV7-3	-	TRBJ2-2	CASSAYMSGELFF	TGTGCCAGCAGCGCCTATATGTCCGGGGAGCTGTTTTTT
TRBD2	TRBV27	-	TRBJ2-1	CASSSGTSGDNEQFF	TGTGCCAGCAGCTCCGGGACTAGCGGGGACAATGAGCAGTTCTTC
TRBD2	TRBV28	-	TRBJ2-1	CASSYPGLTNEQFF	TGTGCCAGCAGTTACCCGGGACTAACGAATGAGCAGTTCTTC
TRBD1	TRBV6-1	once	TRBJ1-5	CASSEAGGQGSDQPQHF	TGTGCCAGCAGTGAAGCAGGCGGACAGGGGTCCGATCAGCCCCAGCATTTT
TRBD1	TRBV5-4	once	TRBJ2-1	CASSFTGGNEQFF	TGTGCCAGCAGCTTTACAGGGGGCAATGAGCAGTTCTTC
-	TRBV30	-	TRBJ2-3	CAWRAPISSTDTQYF	TGTGCCTGGAGGGCCCCAATTTCTAGCACAGATACGCAGTATTTT
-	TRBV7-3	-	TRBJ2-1	CASSTAGSNEQFF	TGTGCCAGCAGCACCGCTGGCAGCAATGAGCAGTTCTTC
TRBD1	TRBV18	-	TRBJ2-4	CASSPRQGAKNIQYF	TGTGCCAGCTCGCCCCGACAGGGAGCCAAAAACATTCAGTACTTC
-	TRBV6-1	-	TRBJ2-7	CASTRGSGNSYEQYF	TGTGCCAGCACCCGAGGGTCTGGGAACTCCTACGAGCAGTACTTC
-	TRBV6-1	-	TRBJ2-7	CASSRGDEQYF	TGTGCCAGCAGTAGGGGCGACGAGCAGTACTTC
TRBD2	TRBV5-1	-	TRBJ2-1	CASSLAGTSGNNEQFF	TGCGCCAGCAGCTTGGCGGGGACTAGCGGGAACAATGAGCAGTTCTTC
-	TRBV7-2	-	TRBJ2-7	CASSVTGITTYEQYF	TGTGCCAGCAGCGTAACCGGGATCACCACCTACGAGCAGTACTTC
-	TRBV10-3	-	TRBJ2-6	CAISPQGSGANVLTF	TGTGCCATCAGCCCACAGGGCTCTGGGGCCAACGTCCTGACTTTC
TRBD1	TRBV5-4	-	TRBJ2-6	CASSSSRDRGANVLTF	TGTGCCAGCAGCTCAAGCCGGGACAGAGGGGCCAACGTCCTGACTTTC
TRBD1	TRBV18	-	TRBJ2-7	CASSPKQGAASYEQYF	TGTGCCAGCTCACCGAAACAGGGGGCTGCATCCTACGAGCAGTACTTC
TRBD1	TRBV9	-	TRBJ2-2	CASSLGQGANTGELFF	TGTGCCAGCAGCCTAGGACAGGGGGCGAACACCGGGGAGCTGTTTTTT
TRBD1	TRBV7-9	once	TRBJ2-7	CASSLAGTGEYEQYF	TGTGCCAGCAGCTTAGCGGGGACAGGGGAATACGAGCAGTACTTC
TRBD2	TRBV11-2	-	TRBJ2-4	CASSPLRGPIAGGPGQYF	TGTGCCAGCAGCCCCCTCAGAGGGCCTATAGCGGGAGGGCCGGGACAGTACTTC
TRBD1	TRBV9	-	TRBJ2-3	CASSPRSIRQGPDTQYF	TGTGCCAGCAGCCCCCGGAGCATTCGACAGGGACCAGATACGCAGTATTTT